This T cell receptor (beta chain) emerged from a study of T cell clonotyping in hematopoietic cell transplantation. This CDR3 spans 14 amino acids. The V and J ends lost 2 bases and 2 bases respectively, with 11 bases between them. CDR1 and CDR2 (germline): SGHRS, YFSETQ. Profiled with immunoSEQ multiplex PCR; TCRdb holds only in-frame clones, not every one. The sample gives 75,000 to 95,000 clones, about 96% of which show up once; roughly 1.5% is in the top ten. Time point specified: recipient sample about 28 days before transplant, after cytoreduction. This TCR came from a woman between 45 and 65 years old with acute myeloid leukemia. Some clones in this sample may be carry-over from other donors' samples. The starting material was peripheral blood mononuclear cells, obtained before stem cell transplant. The chain is built from TRBV5-1 and TRBJ2-7, with D perhaps matching TRBD1 (6 bases). CDR3 residues: CASSLNRQAYEQYF. The CDR3 coding sequence is TGCGCCAGCAGCTTAAATCGACAGGCCTACGAGCAGTACTTC.